Sequencing of this T cell receptor beta chain was carried out in a study of blood T cell repertoires in COVID-19. Study-level background: Acute and convalescent COVID-19 specimens originated in the United States, Italy and Spain. From T cells, B-cell-depleted T cells, or PBMCs came the material, which was cDNA or gDNA.

Methods used by the authors: By means of reference gene primer amplification, nucleated cell counts were estimated. Data came from immunoSEQ multiplex PCR; TCRdb stores just in-frame clones and leaves some out. V, J and clone size are taken as reported in that table, and D and trimming were inferred from the DNA itself. Of 250,000 to 300,000 clones in the sample, over 75% were seen once. What was sequenced was peripheral blood. The clonotype comes from a woman aged 60 to 75 with acute or convalescent COVID-19.

In DNA, the CDR3 is TGTGCCAGCAGTCTCCGGTCAGGGGCTTCACCCCTCCACTTT. Its translation: CASSLRSGASPLHF. This chain links TRBV14 with TRBJ1-6, with D tentatively TRBD1 (6 bases). Trimming took 6 bases from V and 9 from J, leaving 15 bases between them. The germline V gene has CDR1 SGHDN and CDR2 FVKESK. The CDR3 has 14 residues.